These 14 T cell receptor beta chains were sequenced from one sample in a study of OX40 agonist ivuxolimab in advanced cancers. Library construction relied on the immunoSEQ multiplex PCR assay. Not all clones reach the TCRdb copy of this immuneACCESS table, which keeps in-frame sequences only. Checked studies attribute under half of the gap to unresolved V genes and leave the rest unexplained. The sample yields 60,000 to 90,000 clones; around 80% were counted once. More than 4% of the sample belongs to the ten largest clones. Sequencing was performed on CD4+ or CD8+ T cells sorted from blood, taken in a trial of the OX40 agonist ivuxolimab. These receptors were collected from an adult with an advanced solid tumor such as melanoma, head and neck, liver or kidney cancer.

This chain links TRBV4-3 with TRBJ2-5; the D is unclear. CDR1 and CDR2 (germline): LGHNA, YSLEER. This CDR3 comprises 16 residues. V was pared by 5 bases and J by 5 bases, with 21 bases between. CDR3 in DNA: TGCGCCAGCAGCTACATAACCACACCGGGCTTCGAGACCCAGTACTTC. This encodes CASSYITTPGFETQYF.

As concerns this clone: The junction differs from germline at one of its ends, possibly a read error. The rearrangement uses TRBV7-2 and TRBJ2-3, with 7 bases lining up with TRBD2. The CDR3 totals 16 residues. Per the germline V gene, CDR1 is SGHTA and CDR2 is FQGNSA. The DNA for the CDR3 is TGTGCCGGCAGCTTAGTAGTAACACCGGGGGGAGATACGCAGTATTTT. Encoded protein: CAGSLVVTPGGDTQYF. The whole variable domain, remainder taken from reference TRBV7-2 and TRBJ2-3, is GAGVSQSPSNKVTEKGKDVELRCDPISGHTALYWYRQSLGQGLEFLIYFQGNSAPDKSGLPSDRFSAERTGGSVSTLTIQRTQQEDSAVYLCAGSLVVTPGGDTQYFGPGTRLTVL.

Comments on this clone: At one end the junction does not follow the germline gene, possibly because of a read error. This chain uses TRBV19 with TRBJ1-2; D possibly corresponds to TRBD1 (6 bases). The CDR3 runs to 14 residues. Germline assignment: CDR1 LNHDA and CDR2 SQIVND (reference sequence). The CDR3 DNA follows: TGTGCCAGTGAGTCAGGGGATGCCCACTACGGCTACACCTTC. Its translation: CASESGDAHYGYTF.

CDR3 loop: CASRRLRDQNQPQHF. The DNA for the CDR3 is TGTGCCAGCAGACGCCTCCGGGACCAAAATCAGCCCCAGCATTTT. The rearrangement uses TRBV6-1 and TRBJ1-5, with D perhaps matching TRBD1 (5 bases). CDR1 is MNHNS and CDR2 is SASEGT in the germline V gene. V lost 6 bases to trimming and J lost 4 bases, with 16 bases between them. The CDR3 has 15 amino acids.

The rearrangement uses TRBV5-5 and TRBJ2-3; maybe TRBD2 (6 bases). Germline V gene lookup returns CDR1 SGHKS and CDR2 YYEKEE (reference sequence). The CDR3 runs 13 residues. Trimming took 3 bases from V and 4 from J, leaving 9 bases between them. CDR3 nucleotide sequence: TGTGCCAGCAGCTCAGGAGGGGCAGATACGCAGTATTTT. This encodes CASSSGGADTQYF.

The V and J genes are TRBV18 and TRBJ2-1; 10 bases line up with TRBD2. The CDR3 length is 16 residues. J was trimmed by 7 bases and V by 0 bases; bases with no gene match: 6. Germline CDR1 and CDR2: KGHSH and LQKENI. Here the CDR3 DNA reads TGTGCCAGCTCACCACCTGGGGGACTAGCGATTAATGAGCAGTTCTTC. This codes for CASSPPGGLAINEQFF.

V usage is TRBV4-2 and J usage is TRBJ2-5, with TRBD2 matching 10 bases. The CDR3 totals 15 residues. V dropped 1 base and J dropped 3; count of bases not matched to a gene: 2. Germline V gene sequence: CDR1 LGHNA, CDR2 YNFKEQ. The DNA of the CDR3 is TGTGCCAGCAGCCAAGGACTAGCGGGTAAAGAGACCCAGTACTTC. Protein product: CASSQGLAGKETQYF.

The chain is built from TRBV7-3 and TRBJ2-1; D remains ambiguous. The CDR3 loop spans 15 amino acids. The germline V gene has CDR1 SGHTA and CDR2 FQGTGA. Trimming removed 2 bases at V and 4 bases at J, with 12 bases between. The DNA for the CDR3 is TGTGCCAGCAGCTTAGGACCGGCCGTTTACAATGAGCAGTTCTTC. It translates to CASSLGPAVYNEQFF.

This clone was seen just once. The CDR3 protein is CASSSRDRGTPEQFF. The CDR3 region has the DNA TGTGCCAGCAGCTCCCGGGACAGGGGTACCCCTGAGCAGTTCTTC. This chain connects TRBV13 to TRBJ2-1, with 10 bases aligning to TRBD1. The V and J ends lost 4 bases and 9 bases, in that order; junction bases with no gene match: 9. Germline lookup yields CDR1 PRHDT and CDR2 FYEKMQ (reference sequence). The CDR3 has 15 residues.

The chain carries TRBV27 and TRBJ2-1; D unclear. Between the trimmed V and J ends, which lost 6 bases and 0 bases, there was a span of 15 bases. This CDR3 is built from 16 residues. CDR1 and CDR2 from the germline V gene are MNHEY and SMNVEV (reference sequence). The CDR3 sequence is CASSYTPRSSYNEQFF. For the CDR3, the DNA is TGTGCCAGCAGCTACACTCCTAGGAGCTCCTACAATGAGCAGTTCTTC.

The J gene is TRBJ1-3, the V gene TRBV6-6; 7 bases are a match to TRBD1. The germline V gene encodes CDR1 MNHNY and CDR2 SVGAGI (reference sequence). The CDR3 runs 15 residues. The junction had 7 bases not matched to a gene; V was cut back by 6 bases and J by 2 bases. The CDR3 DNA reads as TGTGCCAGCAGCCCTACAGGGGTCCCTGGAAACACCATATATTTT. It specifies CASSPTGVPGNTIYF.

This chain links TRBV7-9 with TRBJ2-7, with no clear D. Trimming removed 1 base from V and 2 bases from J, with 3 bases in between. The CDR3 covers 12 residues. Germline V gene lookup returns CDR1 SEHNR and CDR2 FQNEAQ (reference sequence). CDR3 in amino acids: CASSLVAYEQYF. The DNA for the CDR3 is TGTGCCAGCAGCTTAGTCGCCTACGAGCAGTACTTC.

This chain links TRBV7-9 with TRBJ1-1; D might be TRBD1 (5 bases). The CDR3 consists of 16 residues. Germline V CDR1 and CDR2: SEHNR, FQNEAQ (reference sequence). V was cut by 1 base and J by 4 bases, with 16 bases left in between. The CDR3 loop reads CASSLVRGGIVTEAFF. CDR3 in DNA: TGTGCCAGCAGCTTAGTTAGGGGAGGAATTGTCACTGAAGCTTTCTTT.

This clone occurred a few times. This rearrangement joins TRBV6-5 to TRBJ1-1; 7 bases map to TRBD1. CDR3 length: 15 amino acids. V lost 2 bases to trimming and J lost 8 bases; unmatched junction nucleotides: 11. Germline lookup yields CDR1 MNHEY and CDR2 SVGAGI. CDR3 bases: TGTGCCAGCAGTTACACCGAATCCGACAGGGCGGAAGCTTTCTTT. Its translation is CASSYTESDRAEAFF.